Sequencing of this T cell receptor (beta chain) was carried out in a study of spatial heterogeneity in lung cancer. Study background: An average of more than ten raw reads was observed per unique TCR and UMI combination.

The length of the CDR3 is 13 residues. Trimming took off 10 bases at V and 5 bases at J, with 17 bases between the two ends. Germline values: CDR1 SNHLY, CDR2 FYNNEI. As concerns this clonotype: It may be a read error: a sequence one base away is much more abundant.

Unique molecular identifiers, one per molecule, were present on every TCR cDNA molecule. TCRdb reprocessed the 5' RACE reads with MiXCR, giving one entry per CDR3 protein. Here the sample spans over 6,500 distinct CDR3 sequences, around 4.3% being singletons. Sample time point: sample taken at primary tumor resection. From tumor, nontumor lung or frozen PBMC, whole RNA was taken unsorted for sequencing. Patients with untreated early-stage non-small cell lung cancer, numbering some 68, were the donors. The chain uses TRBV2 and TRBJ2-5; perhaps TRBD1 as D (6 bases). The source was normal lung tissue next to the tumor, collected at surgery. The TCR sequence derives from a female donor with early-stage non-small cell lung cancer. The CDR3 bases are TGTGCCAAAGGGGACACAGGGATGGAGACCCAGTACTTC. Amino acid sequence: CAKGDTGMETQYF.